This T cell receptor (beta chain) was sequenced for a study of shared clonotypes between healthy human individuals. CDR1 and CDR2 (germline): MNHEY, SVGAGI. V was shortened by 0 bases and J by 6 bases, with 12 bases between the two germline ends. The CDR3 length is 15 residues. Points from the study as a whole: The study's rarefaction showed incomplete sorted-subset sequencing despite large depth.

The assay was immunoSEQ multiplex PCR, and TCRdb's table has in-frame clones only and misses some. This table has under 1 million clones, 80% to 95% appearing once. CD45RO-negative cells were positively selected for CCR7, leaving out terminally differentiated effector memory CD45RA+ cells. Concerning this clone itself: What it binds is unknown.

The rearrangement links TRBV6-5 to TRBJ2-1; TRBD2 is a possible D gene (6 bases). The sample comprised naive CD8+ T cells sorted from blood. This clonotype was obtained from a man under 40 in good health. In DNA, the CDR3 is TGTGCCAGCAGTTACTCGACTAGGGGTATCAATGAGCAGTTCTTC. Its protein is CASSYSTRGINEQFF.